One sample yielded the 32 T cell receptor beta chains listed below, sequenced in a study of T cells in Graves' hyperthyroidism and ophthalmopathy. The CDR3 regions of TCR beta were amplified from RNA transcripts. HTBI primers were the set used in a first-round RT-PCR of the TCR CDR3. TCRdb independently ran MiXCR on the multiplex PCR reads; one entry per CDR3 protein. The sample includes over 700,000 distinct CDR3 sequences, under 45% of them seen just once. The specimen sequenced was blood. Receptor source: a woman between 40 and 50 years old with Graves' hyperthyroidism.

This clonotype showed up many times. This sequence joins TRBV12-3 or TRBV12-4 and TRBJ1-2; 7 positions agree with TRBD1. CDR3 length: 13 residues. V dropped 6 bases and J dropped 6; count of bases not matched to a gene: 7. CDR3 in amino acids: CASRTGDRDGYTF. CDR3 DNA: TGTGCCAGCAGGACAGGAGACAGGGATGGCTACACCTTC.

The J gene is TRBJ2-7, the V gene TRBV7-3; TRBD2 matches at 9 bases. Matching the DNA end better, TRBJ2-1 makes the J call doubtful. The CDR3 sequence is 16 residues long. From germline, CDR1 is SGHTA and CDR2 FQGTGA. CDR3 coding DNA: TGTGCCAGCAGCTTAACTGCGGGGGGGCGTGGCGGTGAGCAGTTCTTC. It encodes CASSLTAGGRGGEQFF.

V is TRBV10-3 and J is TRBJ1-3, with D unresolved. CDR3 size: 13 residues. Germline V gene lookup returns CDR1 ENHRY and CDR2 SYGVKD. V lost 7 bases to trimming and J lost 4 bases, with 11 bases between them. The CDR3 spells CAIKREAGNTIYF. The CDR3 DNA sequence: TGTGCCATCAAGCGGGAGGCAGGAAACACCATATATTTT.

This clonotype showed up many times. The chain joins TRBV6-6 to TRBJ1-2; D call uncertain. The ends were cut back, 8 bases at V and 4 bases at J, with 8 bases in the middle. Germline V lookup: CDR1 MNHNY, CDR2 SVGAGI (reference sequence). This CDR3 region has 11 residues. CDR3 sequence: CASSGSYGYTF. The CDR3 DNA reads TGTGCCAGCTCGGGGTCCTATGGCTACACCTTC.

This clonotype has a handful of counts. V and J are TRBV10-3 and TRBJ2-6, with D uncertain. This CDR3 is 13 amino acids long. The germline V and J ends were trimmed by 4 bases and 4 bases, with 5 bases remaining between them. Looked up from germline, CDR1 is ENHRY and CDR2 is SYGVKD. CDR3 amino acids: CAISVEGANVLTF. CDR3 DNA: TGTGCCATCAGTGTCGAGGGGGCCAACGTCCTGACTTTC.

V gene TRBV12-3 or TRBV12-4 combines with J gene TRBJ2-2, with D possibly called TRBD1 or TRBD2 (5 bases each). CDR3 size: 14 residues. Trimming removed 5 bases at V and 3 bases at J, with 10 bases between. Here the CDR3 reads CASSPGPHTGELFF. The CDR3 region has the DNA TGTGCCAGCAGTCCGGGACCTCACACCGGGGAGCTGTTTTTT.

This rearrangement joins TRBV20-1 to TRBJ1-6; TRBD1 aligns across 8 bases. Germline CDR1 and CDR2: DFQATT and SNEGSKA (reference sequence). The CDR3 sequence is 16 residues long. Trimming removed 0 bases from V and 8 bases from J; junction bases left unmatched: 9. CDR3 nucleotide sequence: TGCAGTGCTAGAGACGCCGGACAGGGTGGGGATTCACCCCTCCACTTT. Its translation is CSARDAGQGGDSPLHF.

This sequence joins TRBV29-1 and TRBJ1-1; TRBD1 aligns across 10 bases. Germline lookup yields CDR1 SQVTM and CDR2 ANQGSEA. The CDR3 is made up of 13 amino acids. CDR3 loop: CRLDRGQNTEAFF. For the CDR3, the DNA is TGCAGGCTAGACAGGGGGCAGAACACTGAAGCTTTCTTT.

The chain uses TRBV12-3 or TRBV12-4 and TRBJ1-4; 7 bases map to TRBD1. J was trimmed by 6 bases and V by 6 bases; bases with no gene match: 7. The CDR3 consists of 14 residues. The CDR3 spells CASSRDSADEKLFF. CDR3 sequence (DNA): TGTGCCAGCAGCCGGGACAGCGCTGATGAAAAACTGTTTTTT.

This clonotype was counted at least ten times. The rearrangement uses TRBV7-2 and TRBJ1-4; perhaps TRBD1 as D (5 bases). The CDR3 is 15 residues long. Germline loops: CDR1 SGHTA, CDR2 FQGNSA. Trimming took 5 bases from V and 4 from J, leaving 14 bases between them. The CDR3 DNA reads as TGTGCCAGCAGCGGCGGGGGACTGATTAATGAAAAACTGTTTTTT. This translates into CASSGGGLINEKLFF. The whole variable domain, remainder taken from reference TRBV7-2 and TRBJ1-4, is GAGVSQSPSNKVTEKGKDVELRCDPISGHTALYWYRQSLGQGLEFLIYFQGNSAPDKSGLPSDRFSAERTGGSVSTLTIQRTQQEDSAVYLCASSGGGLINEKLFFGSGTQLSVL.

This clonotype was observed many times. In nucleotides, the CDR3 is TGTGCCAGTAGTGCCCGACAGCTCACGAGGGGAGAGCAGTACTTC. Its translation is CASSARQLTRGEQYF. This sequence joins TRBV19 and TRBJ2-7, with D perhaps assigned TRBD1 or TRBD2 (5 bases each). The V end lost 5 bases, the J end lost 7 bases, and 21 bases lay between the germline ends. From germline, CDR1 is LNHDA and CDR2 SQIVND (reference sequence). The CDR3 runs to 15 residues. Using reference TRBV19 and TRBJ2-7 for the parts outside the CDR3, the full variable domain is DGGITQSPKYLFRKEGQNVTLSCEQNLNHDAMYWYRQDPGQGLRLIYYSQIVNDFQKGDIAEGYSVSREKKESFPLTVTSAQKNPTAFYLCASSARQLTRGEQYFGPGTRLTVT.

The chain couples TRBV7-9 to TRBJ2-5, with D perhaps TRBD1 (6 bases). Germline values: CDR1 SEHNR, CDR2 FQNEAQ (reference sequence). V was pared by 5 bases and J by 9 bases, with 16 bases between. The CDR3 loop spans 13 amino acids. The CDR3 sequence is CASSRLQGGAQYF. The CDR3 DNA sequence: TGTGCCAGCAGCAGATTACAGGGTGGGGCCCAGTACTTC.

The chain is built from TRBV7-2 and TRBJ1-2; perhaps TRBD1 as D (5 bases). The ends were cut back, 5 bases at V and 3 bases at J, with 16 bases in the middle. Germline V gene lookup returns CDR1 SGHTA and CDR2 FQGNSA. The CDR3 extends over 15 amino acids. The CDR3 nucleotides read TGTGCCAGCAGCCAAGTGGGGACCTCCTACTATGGCTACACCTTC. Protein product: CASSQVGTSYYGYTF.

This clonotype was counted at least ten times. This chain uses TRBV12-3 or TRBV12-4 with TRBJ1-1; tentatively, D is TRBD1 (5 bases). The CDR3 sequence is 14 residues long. Trimming took 2 bases from V and 4 from J, leaving 11 bases between them. The chain's CDR3 is CASSLRLGGTEAFF. The CDR3 coding sequence is TGTGCCAGCAGTTTACGGCTGGGGGGCACTGAAGCTTTCTTT.

J is TRBJ2-7 and V is TRBV7-9; weak D call: TRBD1 (7 bases). The CDR3 has 16 residues. Germline CDR1 and CDR2: SEHNR and FQNEAQ (reference sequence). Trimming removed 0 bases at V and 5 bases at J, with 17 bases between. The DNA of the CDR3 is TGTGCCAGCAGCTTAGCGGAGGGGGCGAGTTCCCACGAGCAGTACTTC. Translated: CASSLAEGASSHEQYF.

In its sample, this clonotype was seen a few times. The gene calls are TRBV19 and TRBJ2-7, with 8 bases matching TRBD2. Germline V gives CDR1 LNHDA, CDR2 SQIVND (reference sequence). V lost 4 bases and J lost 2; bases outside the gene matches: 7. The CDR3 is 15 amino acids. Here the CDR3 reads CASSKVLADPYEQYF. CDR3 sequence (DNA): TGTGCCAGTAGTAAAGTACTAGCGGACCCCTACGAGCAGTACTTC.

Note on this clonotype: One end of the junction fails to match germline, which may point to a read error. The V call is TRBV7-3, the J call TRBJ1-5, with D tentatively TRBD1 (6 bases). In germline, CDR1 is SGHTA, CDR2 FQGTGA. The CDR3 spans 16 residues. The CDR3 reads CASSQEIGTTNQPQHF. For the CDR3, the DNA is TGCGCCAGCAGCCAAGAAATTGGGACAACAAATCAGCCCCAGCATTTT.

This clonotype was found many times. At one of its ends the junction is not consistent with the germline gene, which may arise from a read error. The V and J genes are TRBV2 and TRBJ1-5, with 11 bases fitting TRBD1. The germline V gene has CDR1 SNHLY and CDR2 FYNNEI. There are 15 residues in the CDR3. CDR3: CASTGRTGGKQPQHF. CDR3 sequence (DNA): TGTGCCAGCACTGGGCGGACAGGGGGCAAACAGCCCCAGCATTTT. The full variable domain, completed using reference TRBV2 and TRBJ1-5, is EPEVTQTPSHQVTQMGQEVILRCVPISNHLYFYWYRQILGQKVEFLVSFYNNEISEKSEIFDDQFSVERPDGSNFTLKIRSTKLEDSAMYFCASTGRTGGKQPQHFGDGTRLSIL.

J is TRBJ1-5 and V is TRBV19, with 7 positions matching TRBD1. CDR1 and CDR2 (germline): LNHDA, SQIVND (reference sequence). V gave up 6 bases and J gave up 0 bases; unmatched junction bases: 5. The CDR3 is made up of 15 amino acids. The CDR3 spells CASSGQADSNQPQHF. The CDR3 DNA is TGTGCCAGTAGCGGACAGGCTGATAGCAATCAGCCCCAGCATTTT. Combining the CDR3 with reference TRBV19 and TRBJ1-5 gives the whole variable domain DGGITQSPKYLFRKEGQNVTLSCEQNLNHDAMYWYRQDPGQGLRLIYYSQIVNDFQKGDIAEGYSVSREKKESFPLTVTSAQKNPTAFYLCASSGQADSNQPQHFGDGTRLSIL.

As for this clonotype: At one boundary the junction diverges from the germline segment, which might be a read error. This rearrangement joins TRBV7-8 to TRBJ2-5, with D perhaps TRBD2 (6 bases). This CDR3 is 15 amino acids long. From germline, CDR1 is SGHVS and CDR2 FQNEAQ. The CDR3 here is CASSQKGLGRETQYF. DNA of the CDR3: TGCGCCAGCAGCCAAAAGGGACTCGGCAGAGAGACCCAGTACTTC.

This clonotype was recorded a few times. The chain joins TRBV24-1 to TRBJ2-2; perhaps TRBD1 as D (5 bases). Germline lookup yields CDR1 KGHDR and CDR2 SFDVKD. This CDR3 contains 17 residues. V lost 4 bases and J 0 bases, leaving 14 bases between the germline ends. CDR3 loop: CATSDLTALTNTGELFF. The CDR3 DNA reads TGTGCCACCAGTGACCTGACAGCCCTTACGAACACCGGGGAGCTGTTTTTT.

This chain links TRBV4-3 with TRBJ2-7; the match to TRBD1 covers 11 bases. Trimming removed 5 bases from V and 5 bases from J; junction bases left unmatched: 5. The CDR3 has 14 amino acids. Germline CDR1 is LGHNA and CDR2 is YSLEER. CDR3 DNA: TGCGCCAGCAGCGACCGGGACAGGGGGGACGAGCAGTACTTC. It is translated as CASSDRDRGDEQYF.

This clonotype was detected only a few times. The V gene is TRBV6-5, the J gene TRBJ1-5, with D hard to call. Between the trimmed V and J ends, which lost 0 bases and 6 bases, there was a span of 12 bases. There are 15 residues in the CDR3. Germline CDR1 and CDR2: MNHEY and SVGAGI. The CDR3 DNA is TGTGCCAGCAGTTACTCGTTCGGGAAGGGTCAGCCCCAGCATTTT. Protein sequence: CASSYSFGKGQPQHF.

This clonotype occurred many times. This sequence joins TRBV9 and TRBJ1-2; maybe TRBD1 (6 bases). This CDR3 has 16 amino acids. Trimming removed 3 bases at V and 2 bases at J, with 17 bases between. The germline V gene encodes CDR1 SGDLS and CDR2 YYNGEE. The DNA of the CDR3 is TGTGCCAGCAGCGCCCGGGCGGACAGCCGAAACTATGGCTACACCTTC. Translated, it gives CASSARADSRNYGYTF.

At least ten counts were recorded for this clonotype. The V and J genes are TRBV7-9 and TRBJ1-4; D is uncertain. Germline V lookup: CDR1 SEHNR, CDR2 FQNEAQ (reference sequence). The CDR3 extends over 14 amino acids. V dropped 6 bases and J dropped 7 bases, with 15 bases sitting between them. As DNA, the CDR3 is TGTGCCAGCAGTTCGAGCCCACAAGGTGAAAAACTGTTTTTT. This codes for CASSSSPQGEKLFF.

This clonotype was seen more than once but under ten times. This chain uses TRBV5-4 with TRBJ2-2; tentatively, D is TRBD1 (6 bases). Looked up from germline, CDR1 is SGHNT and CDR2 is YYREEE (reference sequence). V shed 3 bases and J shed 6 bases, with 15 bases lying between them. This CDR3 is 15 amino acids long. This chain's CDR3 is CASSWDIGGAGELFF. In DNA form, the CDR3 reads TGTGCCAGCAGCTGGGACATTGGGGGCGCCGGGGAGCTGTTTTTT.

V gene TRBV7-3 combines with J gene TRBJ2-3, with unresolved D. The CDR3 totals 14 residues. With 3 bases removed from V and 4 bases from J, the gap between germline ends came to 11 bases. CDR1 is SGHTA, CDR2 FQGTGA, per germline. CDR3 nucleotide sequence: TGTGCCAGCAGCTTGACGGACGGTTCAGATACGCAGTATTTT. Translated: CASSLTDGSDTQYF.

This clonotype has more than one count but fewer than ten. V gene TRBV7-9 combines with J gene TRBJ1-1; D remains ambiguous. The CDR3 spans 15 residues. The germline V gene encodes CDR1 SEHNR and CDR2 FQNEAQ (reference sequence). V dropped 3 bases and J dropped 4 bases, with 15 bases sitting between them. In nucleotides, the CDR3 is TGTGCCAGCAGCTTGGGGTGGGTTGGGATCACTGAAGCTTTCTTT. This sequence encodes CASSLGWVGITEAFF.

The chain joins TRBV12-3 or TRBV12-4 to TRBJ2-2; no clear D gene. The V end was cut by 2 bases, the J end by 5 bases, with 9 bases between. The CDR3 contains 14 residues. CDR3 protein: CASSLNPHTGELFF. Here the CDR3 DNA reads TGTGCCAGCAGTTTAAATCCCCATACCGGGGAGCTGTTTTTT.

This rearrangement joins TRBV7-3 to TRBJ1-1; D might be TRBD1 (6 bases). CDR1 is SGHTA and CDR2 is FQGTGA in the germline V gene. The germline V and J ends were trimmed by 5 bases and 6 bases, with 19 bases remaining between them. The CDR3 sequence is 15 residues long. The chain's CDR3 is CASSRSTGRSAEAFF. CDR3 nucleotide sequence: TGTGCCAGCAGCCGCTCGACAGGTCGGTCGGCTGAAGCTTTCTTT.

This chain links TRBV7-2 with TRBJ2-7; D perhaps matches TRBD1 (6 bases). CDR1 is SGHTA, CDR2 FQGNSA, per germline. This CDR3 region has 14 residues. Trimming shortened V by 8 bases and J by 2 bases, and 16 bases separated the two germline ends. The CDR3 nucleotides read TGTGCCAGCCAATCCGGGACATCCGCCTACGAGCAGTACTTC. Translation gives CASQSGTSAYEQYF.

The chain couples TRBV9 to TRBJ2-7, with TRBD1 identical over 8 bases. The germline CDR1 and CDR2 sequences are SGDLS and YYNGEE. The CDR3 is 14 residues long. V shed 4 bases, J shed 3 bases, and the junction held 6 bases outside the gene matches. CDR3 in DNA: TGTGCCAGCAGCTTCCCTGACAGGGGCTACGAGCAGTACTTC. This gives the protein CASSFPDRGYEQYF.